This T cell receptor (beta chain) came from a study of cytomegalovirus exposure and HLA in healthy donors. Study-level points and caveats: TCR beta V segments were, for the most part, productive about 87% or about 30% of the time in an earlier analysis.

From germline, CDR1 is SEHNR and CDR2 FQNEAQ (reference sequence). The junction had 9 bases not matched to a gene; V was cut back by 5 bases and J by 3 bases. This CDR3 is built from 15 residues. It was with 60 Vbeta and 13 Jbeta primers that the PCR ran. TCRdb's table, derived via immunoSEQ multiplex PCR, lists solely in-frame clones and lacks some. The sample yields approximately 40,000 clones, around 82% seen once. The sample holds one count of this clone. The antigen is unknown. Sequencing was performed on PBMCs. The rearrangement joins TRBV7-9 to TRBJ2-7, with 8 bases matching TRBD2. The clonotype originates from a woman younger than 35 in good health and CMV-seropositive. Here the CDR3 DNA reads TGTGCCAGCAGCCCAGGGACTAGTGAAATCTACGAGCAGTACTTC. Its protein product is CASSPGTSEIYEQYF.